Sequencing of this TCR beta chain was carried out in a study of blood T cells in healthy people across ages. The table lists this clonotype with a count of one. What it recognizes is unknown. Relative to the germline gene, one junction end is altered; a read error may explain this. Findings and caveats of the study: From one million sequenced T cells, diversity estimates were lower bounds. The fall in TCR beta diversity per million T cells was roughly linear with age.

A J-beta primer mix and a sample-barcoded 5' primer were used in a second PCR of about 7 to 12 cycles. Using its own MiXCR run on the 5' RACE reads, TCRdb lists one record per CDR3 protein. Here the sample spans about 570,000 distinct CDR3 sequences, 25% to 30% being singletons. CDR3 size: 14 residues. Per germline, CDR1 KGHSH and CDR2 LQKENI. The origin of this receptor is an older woman in good health. Sequencing used blood. The chain recombines TRBV18 with TRBJ1-1; TRBD1 matches 7 bases. The CDR3 loop reads CVSSPQGGSTEAFF. The CDR3 DNA reads as TGTGTCAGCTCACCCCAGGGGGGAAGCACTGAAGCTTTCTTT.